This TCR beta chain was observed in a study of identical twins. This clonotype was recorded a few times. J was trimmed by 0 bases and V by 3 bases; bases with no gene match: 8. CDR1 DFQATT and CDR2 SNEGSKA come from the germline V gene (reference sequence). This CDR3 spans 16 amino acids. TCRdb re-analysed the 5' RACE reads in MiXCR, keeping a single row per CDR3 protein. This table holds 700,000 or so distinct CDR3 sequences, 8.6% found once. This same sample was also taken into another study, of yellow fever vaccine responses in identical twins.

The TCR was taken from a woman younger than 35 in good health. The chain is built from TRBV20-1 and TRBJ2-1; 7 nucleotides align to TRBD1. The specimen sequenced was PBMCs. The CDR3 reads CSARGTDRSSYNEQFF. CDR3 DNA: TGCAGTGCTAGGGGGACGGACAGGAGCTCCTACAATGAGCAGTTCTTC.